The next 25 T cell receptor beta chains were all read from a single sample in a study of shared clonotypes between healthy human individuals. Generated by immunoSEQ multiplex PCR, the TCRdb table keeps only in-frame clones and is missing some. The sample carries 2 million to 2.5 million clones, around 95% recorded once. The sample taken for sequencing was naive CD4+ T cells sorted from blood. Subset defined: CD45RA+ positively selected. Source of these receptors: a young man in good health.

For this clone: Other DNA sequences in the sample encode the same CDR3. V gene TRBV9 combines with J gene TRBJ2-3; D is unclear. Trimming took off 0 bases at V and 0 bases at J, with 8 bases between the two ends. CDR3 length equals 15 residues. CDR1 is SGDLS, CDR2 YYNGEE, per germline. The CDR3 reads CASSVGGLSTDTQYF. The DNA for the CDR3 is TGTGCCAGCAGCGTAGGCGGCCTAAGCACAGATACGCAGTATTTT.

The chain couples TRBV23-1 to TRBJ1-5; 7 bases map to TRBD1. TRBV23-1 is placed among ORFs of uncertain function. Losses at the gene ends were 2 bases for V and 1 base for J; bases not matched to a gene: 2. CDR3 length equals 15 residues. The CDR3 DNA is TGCGCCAGCAGTCAACAGGGGGTGAGCAATCAGCCCCAGCATTTT. This encodes CASSQQGVSNQPQHF.

This chain joins TRBV4-3 and TRBJ2-2; unclear D gene. The germline V and J ends were trimmed by 0 bases and 4 bases, with 12 bases remaining between them. Germline V gene lookup returns CDR1 LGHNA and CDR2 YSLEER. The CDR3 spans 16 residues. CDR3 in amino acids: CASSQDPIATTGELFF. The CDR3 DNA reads TGCGCCAGCAGCCAAGACCCCATCGCTACCACCGGGGAGCTGTTTTTT.

This clone was observed once. This chain's CDR3 is CASSQEPTGEQFF. CDR3 nucleotide sequence: TGCGCCAGCAGCCAAGAGCCCACAGGTGAGCAGTTCTTC. The genes are TRBV4-1 and TRBJ2-1; tentative D call: TRBD1 (5 bases). In germline, CDR1 is MGHRA, CDR2 YSYEKL. The CDR3 loop spans 13 amino acids. Trimming removed 0 bases from V and 9 bases from J, with 9 bases in between.

The rearrangement joins TRBV27 to TRBJ2-5, with a tentative D call TRBD1 (5 bases). Germline loops: CDR1 MNHEY, CDR2 SMNVEV (reference sequence). Trimming took 5 bases from V and 1 from J, leaving 17 bases between them. The CDR3 length is 16 residues. The DNA for the CDR3 is TGTGCCAGCAGTCATACCCTCCTGGGGCCCCAAGAGACCCAGTACTTC. Translating gives CASSHTLLGPQETQYF.

A remark on this clone: Other DNA sequences in the sample encode the same CDR3. The chain carries TRBV7-2 and TRBJ1-1; D remains unclear. CDR3 size: 11 residues. The germline V gene encodes CDR1 SGHTA and CDR2 FQGNSA. The V and J ends lost 0 bases and 5 bases respectively, with 1 base between them. The DNA for the CDR3 is TGTGCCAGCAGCTTAGCGACTGAAGCTTTCTTT. Amino acids: CASSLATEAFF.

This clone occurred once. Other nucleotide sequences from this sample produce the same CDR3. The J gene is TRBJ2-7, the V gene TRBV10-2; 7 bases are a match to TRBD1. The CDR3 sequence is 13 residues long. Trimming took 4 bases from V and 4 from J; bases not matched to a gene: 4. Germline values: CDR1 WSHSY, CDR2 SAAADI. The CDR3 reads CASSVGGGYEQYF. The CDR3 DNA reads TGCGCCAGCAGTGTAGGGGGCGGTTACGAGCAGTACTTC.

The rearrangement links TRBV6-1 to TRBJ1-2, with D unresolved. Germline V gene sequence: CDR1 MNHNS, CDR2 SASEGT. Trimming left V 10 bases short and J 8 bases short, with 20 bases between. The CDR3 has 13 amino acids. The CDR3 sequence is CAIMPRLSGGYTF. CDR3 bases: TGTGCCATCATGCCGCGGCTCTCGGGAGGCTACACCTTC.

The genes are TRBV28 and TRBJ1-1; D remains unclear. Germline CDR1 is MDHEN and CDR2 is SYDVKM. The V end was cut by 1 base, the J end by 6 bases, with 6 bases between. The CDR3 totals 12 residues. The CDR3 DNA sequence: TGTGCCAGCAGTTTATTGGAGGCTGAAGCTTTCTTT. It specifies CASSLLEAEAFF.

The genes are TRBV7-2 and TRBJ2-7; 8 bases agree with TRBD2. The germline V gene has CDR1 SGHTA and CDR2 FQGNSA. The CDR3 loop spans 16 amino acids. With 0 bases clipped from V and 2 bases from J, the junction kept 6 bases outside the gene matches. This CDR3 is CASSLAGLGAAYEQYF. CDR3 sequence (DNA): TGTGCCAGCAGCTTAGCGGGACTAGGGGCCGCCTACGAGCAGTACTTC.

V gene TRBV7-2 combines with J gene TRBJ2-1; 10 bases line up with TRBD2. This CDR3 is 15 amino acids long. Germline values: CDR1 SGHTA, CDR2 FQGNSA. Trimming cost V 1 base and J 8 bases; bases outside gene matches: 5. CDR3 in DNA: TGTGCCAGCAGCTTAGACCTAGCGGGAGTGGATGAGCAGTTCTTC. Translated, it gives CASSLDLAGVDEQFF. Variable domain in full (rest from reference TRBV7-2 and TRBJ2-1): GAGVSQSPSNKVTEKGKDVELRCDPISGHTALYWYRQSLGQGLEFLIYFQGNSAPDKSGLPSDRFSAERTGGSVSTLTIQRTQQEDSAVYLCASSLDLAGVDEQFFGPGTRLTVL.

The genes are TRBV11-3 and TRBJ2-7; the D gene is possibly TRBD2 (7 bases). The CDR3 is made up of 16 amino acids. Germline V gives CDR1 SGHNT, CDR2 YENEEA. The V gene lost 5 bases and the J gene lost 0 bases, with 17 bases spanning the gap. CDR3 sequence reads: CASSPGGGVLSYEQYF. CDR3 nucleotide sequence: TGTGCCAGCAGCCCCGGAGGGGGGGTGCTCTCCTACGAGCAGTACTTC.

The chain joins TRBV5-6 to TRBJ1-1, with TRBD1 as a possible D gene (6 bases). Germline values: CDR1 SGHDT, CDR2 YYEEEE. The V end was cut by 7 bases, the J end by 5 bases, with 15 bases between. The CDR3 sequence is 13 residues long. The CDR3 spells CASYTGPGTEAFF. The CDR3 DNA reads as TGTGCCAGCTACACAGGGCCGGGGACTGAAGCTTTCTTT.

J is TRBJ2-1 and V is TRBV5-1; TRBD2 matches at 11 bases. CDR1 is SGHRS, CDR2 YFSETQ, per germline. The CDR3 sequence is 15 residues long. J gave up 4 bases and V 4 bases, and 4 bases lay outside the gene matches. CDR3 nucleotide sequence: TGCGCCAGCAGCACTAGCGGGGGAAATTACAATGAGCAGTTCTTC. Translation: CASSTSGGNYNEQFF.

The chain recombines TRBV4-3 with TRBJ2-7; 13 positions agree with TRBD2. The germline gives CDR1 LGHNA, CDR2 YSLEER. The CDR3 loop spans 15 amino acids. Trimming removed 0 bases from V and 5 bases from J; junction bases left unmatched: 1. Here the CDR3 reads CASSQELAGGNEQYF. The CDR3 bases are TGCGCCAGCAGCCAAGAACTAGCGGGAGGGAACGAGCAGTACTTC.

The V gene is TRBV5-6, the J gene TRBJ1-2; TRBD1 matches at 10 bases. The CDR3 has 14 amino acids. With 0 bases clipped from V and 8 bases from J, the junction kept 4 bases outside the gene matches. Germline V CDR1 and CDR2: SGHDT, YYEEEE. The CDR3 DNA follows: TGTGCCAGCAGCTTGGTCGGACAGGGGGAAGGCTACACCTTC. The encoded protein is CASSLVGQGEGYTF. Using reference TRBV5-6 and TRBJ1-2 for the parts outside the CDR3, the full variable domain is DAGVTQSPTHLIKTRGQQVTLRCSPKSGHDTVSWYQQALGQGPQFIFQYYEEEERQRGNFPDRFSGHQFPNYSSELNVNALLLGDSALYLCASSLVGQGEGYTFGSGTRLTVV.

With respect to this clone: Different DNA sequences within this sample yield the same CDR3. This chain links TRBV25-1 with TRBJ1-1; TRBD1 matches 7 bases. Germline CDR1 reads MGHDK; CDR2 reads SYGVNS. Trimming took 2 bases from V and 5 from J; bases not matched to a gene: 8. This CDR3 is built from 15 residues. CDR3 sequence reads: CASSEPRQGSTEAFF. Written as DNA, the CDR3 is TGTGCCAGCAGTGAACCCCGACAGGGCAGTACTGAAGCTTTCTTT.

The rearrangement links TRBV2 to TRBJ2-7, with TRBD1 matching over 9 bases. The V and J ends lost 3 bases and 2 bases, in that order; junction bases with no gene match: 5. The CDR3 runs to 15 residues. Per the germline V gene, CDR1 is SNHLY and CDR2 is FYNNEI. For the CDR3, the DNA is TGTGCCAGCAGTGATCGGGACAGGGCTACCTACGAGCAGTACTTC. Translated: CASSDRDRATYEQYF.

This rearrangement joins TRBV9 to TRBJ2-1; weak D call: TRBD2 (6 bases). CDR1 SGDLS and CDR2 YYNGEE come from the germline V gene. CDR3 size: 15 residues. Trimming cost V 3 bases and J 1 base, with 11 bases left between them. The CDR3 nucleotides read TGTGCCAGCAGCGGGCCGACTAGGTCCTACAATGAGCAGTTCTTC. Its translation: CASSGPTRSYNEQFF.

The rearrangement links TRBV5-1 to TRBJ2-7; D is uncertain. Trimming took 2 bases from V and 6 from J, leaving 12 bases between them. CDR3 length: 13 residues. Germline assignment: CDR1 SGHRS and CDR2 YFSETQ. DNA of the CDR3: TGCGCCAGCAGCTTAACAGATTTTAGCGAGCAGTACTTC. Its protein is CASSLTDFSEQYF.

The rearrangement joins TRBV11-2 to TRBJ2-7; D is undetermined. V shed 8 bases and J shed 3 bases, with 14 bases lying between them. Germline V gives CDR1 SGHAT, CDR2 FQNNGV. The CDR3 contains 13 residues. CDR3 amino acids: CASARQWYYEQYF. The CDR3 DNA reads as TGTGCCAGCGCCCGTCAGTGGTACTACGAGCAGTACTTC.

Comment on this clone: Other nucleotide sequences from this sample produce the same CDR3. The chain employs TRBV18 and TRBJ2-7; 7 nucleotides align to TRBD1. Per germline, CDR1 KGHSH and CDR2 LQKENI. CDR3 length: 14 residues. V was pared by 0 bases and J by 4 bases, with 3 bases of the junction left unmatched. The CDR3 nucleotides are TGTGCCAGCTCACCACCGGGACAGACTTACGAGCAGTACTTC. This translates into CASSPPGQTYEQYF.

This clone occurred once. V gene TRBV2 combines with J gene TRBJ1-2, with a weak D call TRBD1 (5 bases). The CDR3 covers 14 residues. CDR1 and CDR2 from the germline V gene are SNHLY and FYNNEI. Trimming took 3 bases from V and 1 from J, leaving 9 bases between them. CDR3 coding DNA: TGTGCCAGCAGTGAGGGGGAGTATAACTATGGCTACACCTTC. Amino acids: CASSEGEYNYGYTF.

This chain uses TRBV30 with TRBJ1-2, with 12 bases aligning to TRBD1. Germline V gene data show CDR1 as GTSNPN and CDR2 as SVGIG (reference sequence). Trimming removed 3 bases from V and 7 bases from J; junction bases left unmatched: 3. This CDR3 has 13 residues. The chain's CDR3 is CAWRGQGASGYTF. The CDR3 nucleotides are TGTGCCTGGAGGGGACAGGGGGCAAGTGGCTACACCTTC. The full variable domain, with the rest looked up from reference TRBV30 and TRBJ1-2, is SQTIHQWPATLVQPVGSPLSLECTVEGTSNPNLYWYRQAAGRGLQLLFYSVGIGQISSEVPQNLSASRPQDRQFILSSKKLLLSDSGFYLCAWRGQGASGYTFGSGTRLTVV.

This clone has only one observation. The chain links TRBV9 to TRBJ2-1; D might be TRBD2 (6 bases). Trimming left V 0 bases short and J 6 bases short, with 16 bases between. CDR3 length: 16 residues. Looked up from germline, CDR1 is SGDLS and CDR2 is YYNGEE. CDR3 loop: CASSVGGGLGGNEQFF. In DNA, the CDR3 is TGTGCCAGCAGCGTAGGGGGTGGCTTGGGAGGCAATGAGCAGTTCTTC.